This T cell receptor (beta chain) appears in the sequencing data of a study of control samples from healthy donors and cancer patients. TCRdb keeps only in-frame clones here, not all; method: immunoSEQ multiplex PCR. The table has 110,000 or so clones, roughly 90% seen once. CDR3 size: 12 residues. Trimming removed 2 bases from V and 2 bases from J, with 3 bases in between. Looked up from germline, CDR1 is SGHRS and CDR2 is YFSETQ. The receptor was derived from a woman in her 50s in good health. The chain joins TRBV5-1 to TRBJ2-3; D gene uncertain. Sequencing was performed on blood. The CDR3 loop reads CASSFITDTQYF. As DNA, the CDR3 is TGCGCCAGCAGCTTCATCACAGATACGCAGTATTTT. Full variable domain (outside the CDR3, taken from reference TRBV5-1 and TRBJ2-3): KAGVTQTPRYLIKTRGQQVTLSCSPISGHRSVSWYQQTPGQGLQFLFEYFSETQRNKGNFPGRFSGRQFSNSRSEMNVSTLELGDSALYLCASSFITDTQYFGPGTRLTVL.